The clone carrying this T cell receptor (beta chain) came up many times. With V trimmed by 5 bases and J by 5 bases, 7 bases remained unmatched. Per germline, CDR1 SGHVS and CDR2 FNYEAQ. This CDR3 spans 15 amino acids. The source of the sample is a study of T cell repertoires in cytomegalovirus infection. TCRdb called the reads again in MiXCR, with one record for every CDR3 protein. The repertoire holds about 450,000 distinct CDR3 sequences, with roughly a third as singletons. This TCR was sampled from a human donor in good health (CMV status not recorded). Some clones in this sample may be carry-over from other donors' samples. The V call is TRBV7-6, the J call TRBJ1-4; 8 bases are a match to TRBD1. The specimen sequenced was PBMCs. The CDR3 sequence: CASSLGTGLNEKLFF. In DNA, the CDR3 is TGTGCCAGCAGCCTAGGGACAGGACTAAATGAAAAACTGTTTTTT. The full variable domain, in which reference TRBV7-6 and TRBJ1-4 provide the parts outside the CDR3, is GAGVSQSPRYKVTKRGQDVALRCDPISGHVSLYWYRQALGQGPEFLTYFNYEAQQDKSGLPNDRFSAERPEGSISTLTIQRTEQRDSAMYRCASSLGTGLNEKLFFGSGTQLSVL.